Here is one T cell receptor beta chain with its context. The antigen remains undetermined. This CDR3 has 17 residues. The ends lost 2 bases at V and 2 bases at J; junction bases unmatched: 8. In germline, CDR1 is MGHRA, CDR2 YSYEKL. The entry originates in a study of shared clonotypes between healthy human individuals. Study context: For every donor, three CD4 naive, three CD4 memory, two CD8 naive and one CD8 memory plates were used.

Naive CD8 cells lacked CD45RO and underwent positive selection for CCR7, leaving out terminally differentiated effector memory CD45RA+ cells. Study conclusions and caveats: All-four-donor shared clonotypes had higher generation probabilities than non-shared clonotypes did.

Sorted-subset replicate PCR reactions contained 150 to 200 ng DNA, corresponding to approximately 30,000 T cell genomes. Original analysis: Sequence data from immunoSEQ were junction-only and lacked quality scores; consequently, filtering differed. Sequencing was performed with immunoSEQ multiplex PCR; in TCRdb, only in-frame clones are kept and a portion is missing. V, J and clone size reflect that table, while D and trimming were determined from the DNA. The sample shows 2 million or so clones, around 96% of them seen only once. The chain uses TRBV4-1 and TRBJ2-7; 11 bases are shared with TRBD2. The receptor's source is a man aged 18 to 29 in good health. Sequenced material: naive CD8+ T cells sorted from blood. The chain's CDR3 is CASSQFSGGDPTYEQYF. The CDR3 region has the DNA TGCGCCAGCAGCCAATTTAGCGGGGGGGACCCAACCTACGAGCAGTACTTC.